A single sample is the source of the 22 T cell receptor beta chains below, sequenced in a study of T cells in Graves' hyperthyroidism and ophthalmopathy (dated by TCRdb to the late 2010s). The library was built by means of multiplex PCR. The reads were generated on an Illumina HiSeq 2000. TCR beta CDR3 regions were amplified from RNA transcripts. The TCR CDR3 was subjected to a first round of RT-PCR using the HTBI primer set and the Qiagen OneStep RT-PCR kit. The public reads were reanalyzed by TCRdb: fastp trimming at Q25, MiXCR alignment, in-frame beta chains only. Rows are unified per CDR3 protein, each entry keeping the most common DNA and genes. The sample records some 440,000 distinct CDR3 sequences, 15% to 19% of which are singletons. The top ten clones comprise over 7.5% of the sample. The sequenced material came from blood. Receptors originate from a woman aged 18-29 years with Graves' hyperthyroidism.

Many counts were recorded for this clonotype. The chain joins TRBV20-1 to TRBJ2-5, with 7 bases aligning to TRBD2. V gave up 3 bases and J gave up 4 bases; unmatched junction bases: 2. Germline-derived CDR1 and CDR2 are DFQATT and SNEGSKA (reference sequence). The CDR3 totals 12 residues. CDR3 DNA: TGCAGTGCTAGCGGGGGGAGAGAGACCCAGTACTTC. This encodes CSASGGRETQYF.

A few counts support this clonotype. V is TRBV27 and J is TRBJ2-3; a possible D gene is TRBD2 (5 bases). The V and J ends lost 2 bases and 3 bases respectively, with 9 bases between them. CDR3 length: 14 residues. CDR1 and CDR2 from the germline V gene are MNHEY and SMNVEV (reference sequence). CDR3 nucleotide sequence: TGTGCCAGCAGTTTAGAGGGTAAGACAGATACGCAGTATTTT. Its translation is CASSLEGKTDTQYF.

This clonotype was recorded at least ten times. The V call is TRBV7-9, the J call TRBJ2-1, with D possibly TRBD2 on 6 matching bases. The CDR3 runs to 16 residues. V lost 5 bases and J lost 5, with 19 bases in between. CDR1 SEHNR and CDR2 FQNEAQ come from the germline V gene (reference sequence). The CDR3, as DNA: TGTGCCAGCAGCCCCTGGGAGGCCCGCTTGGACAATGAGCAGTTCTTC. Translated, it gives CASSPWEARLDNEQFF.

In its sample, this clonotype was seen many times. The chain has TRBV19 and TRBJ1-1; D might be TRBD1 (6 bases). The CDR3 length is 14 residues. V was cut by 1 base and J by 6 bases, with 12 bases left in between. The germline CDR1 and CDR2 sequences are LNHDA and SQIVND (reference sequence). The CDR3 protein is CASSIGNRVAEAFF. The CDR3 coding sequence is TGTGCCAGTAGTATAGGAAACAGGGTGGCTGAAGCTTTCTTT.

In its sample, this clonotype was seen many times. This chain joins TRBV27 and TRBJ2-3; weak D call: TRBD2 (6 bases). V lost 5 bases and J lost 0, with 24 bases in between. The CDR3 is 19 amino acids. CDR1 and CDR2 (germline): MNHEY, SMNVEV (reference sequence). The CDR3, as DNA: TGTGCCAGCAGTACCACCTCTCCACATCCGGGACTGAGCACAGATACGCAGTATTTT. Protein product: CASSTTSPHPGLSTDTQYF.

This clonotype was observed a handful of times. The V gene is TRBV2, the J gene TRBJ2-5; D possibly uses TRBD1 or TRBD2 (5 bases each). CDR1 SNHLY and CDR2 FYNNEI come from the germline V gene. V lost 6 bases and J lost 5, with 13 bases in between. CDR3 length: 13 residues. Here the CDR3 reads CASRGTATETQYF. CDR3 nucleotides: TGTGCCAGCAGAGGGACCGCCACCGAGACCCAGTACTTC.

This clonotype was observed at least ten times. The gene calls are TRBV13 and TRBJ2-7; 14 bases match TRBD2. V lost 4 bases to trimming and J lost 5 bases; unmatched junction nucleotides: 4. This CDR3 comprises 15 residues. CDR1 and CDR2 from the germline V gene are PRHDT and FYEKMQ (reference sequence). CDR3 protein: CASSWRTSGRNEQYF. As DNA, the CDR3 is TGTGCCAGCAGCTGGAGGACTAGCGGGAGGAACGAGCAGTACTTC.

This clonotype was seen at least ten times. The gene calls are TRBV12-3 or TRBV12-4 and TRBJ2-7; perhaps TRBD1 as D (6 bases). The CDR3 spans 13 residues. The V and J ends lost 6 bases and 0 bases respectively, with 9 bases between them. The CDR3 DNA sequence: TGTGCCAGCAGAAGGACAGACTCCTACGAGCAGTACTTC. This translates into CASRRTDSYEQYF.

This clonotype appeared many times. This chain uses TRBV5-1 with TRBJ2-7; 9 positions match TRBD1. Per the germline V gene, CDR1 is SGHRS and CDR2 is YFSETQ. This CDR3 region has 13 residues. V dropped 7 bases and J dropped 5; count of bases not matched to a gene: 7. The CDR3 coding sequence is TGCGCCAGCTCCGGGACAGGGATAAACGAGCAGTACTTC. Protein product: CASSGTGINEQYF.

V gene TRBV12-3 or TRBV12-4 combines with J gene TRBJ2-1, with D maybe TRBD1 (5 bases). The CDR3 sequence is 15 residues long. Trimming took off 3 bases at V and 4 bases at J, with 13 bases between the two ends. CDR3 in amino acids: CASSFKGWEYNEQFF. For the CDR3, the DNA is TGTGCCAGCAGTTTCAAGGGGTGGGAATACAATGAGCAGTTCTTC.

This chain links TRBV12-3 or TRBV12-4 with TRBJ1-1, with 8 bases that match TRBD1. The CDR3 is 14 amino acids. With V trimmed by 3 bases and J by 3 bases, 3 bases remained unmatched. CDR3 residues: CASSFGQGDTEAFF. The CDR3 DNA reads TGTGCCAGCAGTTTCGGACAGGGCGACACTGAAGCTTTCTTT.

This chain joins TRBV7-2 and TRBJ2-5, with D perhaps being TRBD1 or TRBD2 (6 bases each). This CDR3 contains 16 residues. Germline assignment: CDR1 SGHTA and CDR2 FQGNSA. The V end was cut by 2 bases, the J end by 1 base, with 14 bases between. Here the CDR3 reads CASSLIPGGLQETQYF. CDR3 in DNA: TGTGCCAGCAGCTTAATTCCCGGGGGCCTCCAAGAGACCCAGTACTTC.

This clonotype appeared many times. V usage is TRBV5-1 and J usage is TRBJ2-2; D is undetermined. The germline V gene has CDR1 SGHRS and CDR2 YFSETQ. CDR3 length equals 14 residues. The V and J ends lost 4 bases and 0 bases respectively, with 7 bases between them. CDR3 residues: CASSVTTNTGELFF. The CDR3 region has the DNA TGCGCCAGCAGCGTGACAACGAACACCGGGGAGCTGTTTTTT.

This clonotype was observed many times. This sequence joins TRBV20-1 and TRBJ2-5, with D perhaps being TRBD1 or TRBD2 (6 bases each). V was trimmed by 0 bases and J by 7 bases, leaving 15 bases between them. CDR3 size: 14 residues. Germline V gene sequence: CDR1 DFQATT, CDR2 SNEGSKA (reference sequence). The CDR3 region is CSARDEGGSGTQYF. The CDR3 region has the DNA TGCAGTGCTAGAGATGAGGGGGGCTCAGGGACCCAGTACTTC.

This clonotype was observed at least ten times. The V and J genes are TRBV6-1 and TRBJ1-1, with TRBD1 matching over 8 bases. CDR3 size: 16 residues. Trimming took 5 bases from V and 0 from J; bases not matched to a gene: 8. CDR1 and CDR2 (germline): MNHNS, SASEGT. CDR3 in DNA: TGTGCCAGCAGTCGGGACAGGTATTTCATGAACACTGAAGCTTTCTTT. It specifies CASSRDRYFMNTEAFF.

A remark on this clonotype: Mismatch with germline at one junction end may stem from a read error. The V gene is TRBV6-1, the J gene TRBJ1-1, with D perhaps TRBD1 (5 bases). Germline V lookup: CDR1 MNHNS, CDR2 SASEGT. The CDR3 loop spans 13 amino acids. Written as DNA, the CDR3 is TGTGCCAGCAGCCAGAAAGGGGTAACTGGAGCTTTCTTT. Protein sequence: CASSQKGVTGAFF.

This clonotype was found many times. The chain is built from TRBV18 and TRBJ2-5, with TRBD2 as a possible D gene (5 bases). Trimming removed 3 bases from V and 3 bases from J, with 11 bases in between. Germline V gives CDR1 KGHSH, CDR2 LQKENI. The CDR3 runs to 14 residues. The chain's CDR3 is CASSPRTVKETQYF. In DNA form, the CDR3 reads TGTGCCAGCTCACCGCGGACTGTAAAAGAGACCCAGTACTTC.

This clonotype was seen at least ten times. The V gene is TRBV12-3 or TRBV12-4, the J gene TRBJ2-2; 9 bases agree with TRBD1. CDR3 length: 16 amino acids. After removal of 3 bases from V and 7 bases from J, the junction contained 9 bases not matched to a gene. The CDR3 loop is CASSLAPGTGYGELFF. CDR3 sequence (DNA): TGTGCCAGCAGTTTGGCGCCCGGGACAGGGTACGGGGAGCTGTTTTTT.

The genes are TRBV19 and TRBJ1-2; weak D call: TRBD1 (6 bases). V was cut by 7 bases and J by 0 bases, with 15 bases left in between. The CDR3 contains 15 residues. Germline V lookup: CDR1 LNHDA, CDR2 SQIVND (reference sequence). The CDR3 spells CASTKGGAANYGYTF. The CDR3 DNA sequence: TGTGCCAGTACGAAGGGGGGGGCCGCTAACTATGGCTACACCTTC.

This rearrangement joins TRBV20-1 to TRBJ2-7; TRBD2 agrees at 9 bases. CDR3 length: 13 amino acids. Germline V gene data show CDR1 as DFQATT and CDR2 as SNEGSKA (reference sequence). Trimming took 6 bases from V and 0 from J; bases not matched to a gene: 3. The CDR3 is CSALAGHSYEQYF. The DNA of the CDR3 is TGCAGTGCCCTAGCGGGGCACTCCTACGAGCAGTACTTC.

In this sample, this clonotype turned up many times. The V and J genes are TRBV11-2 and TRBJ2-1; a possible D gene is TRBD2 (6 bases). The ends were cut back, 5 bases at V and 8 bases at J, with 19 bases in the middle. The CDR3 runs 15 residues. Germline V lookup: CDR1 SGHAT, CDR2 FQNNGV. CDR3 coding DNA: TGTGCCAGCAGCACTAGGGCCGGGACTGACGATGAGCAGTTCTTC. It is translated as CASSTRAGTDDEQFF.

This clonotype was recorded at least ten times. The chain carries TRBV11-2 and TRBJ2-1, with 9 bases that match TRBD2. The CDR3 runs 14 residues. V shed 1 base and J 12 bases; nucleotides not matched to a gene: 7. Germline CDR1 and CDR2: SGHAT and FQNNGV. In nucleotides, the CDR3 is TGTGCCAGCAGCTTAGGGCGGGGGGGTCCCGGGCAGTTCTTC. It specifies CASSLGRGGPGQFF.